This T cell receptor beta chain was sequenced during a study of T-cell memory formation after mild COVID-19. General study results and limits: In pre-infection memory, a portion of responding clones appeared, which suggested that cross-reactive memory joined. The authors left the SARS-CoV-2 specificity of second-wave clones peaking on day 37 unconfirmed. Among CD4+ contracting clones, most were CM and EM, and CD8+ ones EMRA.

Points on this clonotype: What it binds is not known.

With 1 base removed from V and 2 bases from J, the gap between germline ends came to 5 bases. In germline, CDR1 is LGHNA, CDR2 YNFKEQ. The CDR3 sequence is 13 residues long. TCRdb independently ran MiXCR on the 5' RACE reads; one entry per CDR3 protein. The sample records about 320,000 distinct CDR3 sequences, more than 13% being singletons. This receptor was identified in a man younger than 35 who had mild COVID-19 (a few samples of this study predate the infection). Cell type and time point are not known. Sequenced sample: PBMCs or a T cell subset sorted from them (not recorded which). The chain recombines TRBV4-2 with TRBJ1-2; D unresolved. Written as DNA, the CDR3 is TGTGCCAGCAGCCAAGGGGAGAACTATGGCTACACCTTC. Residues: CASSQGENYGYTF.